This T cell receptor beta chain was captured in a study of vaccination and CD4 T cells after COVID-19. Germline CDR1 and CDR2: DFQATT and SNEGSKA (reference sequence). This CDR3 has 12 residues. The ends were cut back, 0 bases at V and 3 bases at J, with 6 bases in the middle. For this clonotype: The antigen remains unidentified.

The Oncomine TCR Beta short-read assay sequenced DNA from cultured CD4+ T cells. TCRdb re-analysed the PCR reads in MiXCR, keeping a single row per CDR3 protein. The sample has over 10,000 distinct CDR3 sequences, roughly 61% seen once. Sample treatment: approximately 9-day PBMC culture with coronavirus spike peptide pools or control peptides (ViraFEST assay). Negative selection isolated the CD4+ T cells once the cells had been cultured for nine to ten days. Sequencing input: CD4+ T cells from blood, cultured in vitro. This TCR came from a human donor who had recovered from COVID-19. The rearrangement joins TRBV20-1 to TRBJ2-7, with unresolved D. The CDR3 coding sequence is TGCAGTGCTAGAGACAGACTCTACGAGCAGTACTTC. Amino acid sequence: CSARDRLYEQYF.